The present entry profiles one T cell receptor beta chain with its context. Measured with immunoSEQ multiplex PCR; TCRdb has only the in-frame clones, and not every one. The sample yields 150,000 to 200,000 clones, around 90% seen once. The data were taken from a study of blood T cell repertoires in COVID-19. Germline-derived CDR1 and CDR2 are MDHEN and SYDVKM. V was pared by 4 bases and J by 3 bases, with 15 bases between. The CDR3 has 15 amino acids. The V gene is TRBV28, the J gene TRBJ1-2, with no clear D. The source is a man aged 40-49 years with active or convalescent COVID-19. The sample consisted of peripheral blood. The DNA of the CDR3 is TGTGCCAGCAGTTCAGCGAGCAAAACGGACTATGGCTACACCTTC. It is translated as CASSSASKTDYGYTF.